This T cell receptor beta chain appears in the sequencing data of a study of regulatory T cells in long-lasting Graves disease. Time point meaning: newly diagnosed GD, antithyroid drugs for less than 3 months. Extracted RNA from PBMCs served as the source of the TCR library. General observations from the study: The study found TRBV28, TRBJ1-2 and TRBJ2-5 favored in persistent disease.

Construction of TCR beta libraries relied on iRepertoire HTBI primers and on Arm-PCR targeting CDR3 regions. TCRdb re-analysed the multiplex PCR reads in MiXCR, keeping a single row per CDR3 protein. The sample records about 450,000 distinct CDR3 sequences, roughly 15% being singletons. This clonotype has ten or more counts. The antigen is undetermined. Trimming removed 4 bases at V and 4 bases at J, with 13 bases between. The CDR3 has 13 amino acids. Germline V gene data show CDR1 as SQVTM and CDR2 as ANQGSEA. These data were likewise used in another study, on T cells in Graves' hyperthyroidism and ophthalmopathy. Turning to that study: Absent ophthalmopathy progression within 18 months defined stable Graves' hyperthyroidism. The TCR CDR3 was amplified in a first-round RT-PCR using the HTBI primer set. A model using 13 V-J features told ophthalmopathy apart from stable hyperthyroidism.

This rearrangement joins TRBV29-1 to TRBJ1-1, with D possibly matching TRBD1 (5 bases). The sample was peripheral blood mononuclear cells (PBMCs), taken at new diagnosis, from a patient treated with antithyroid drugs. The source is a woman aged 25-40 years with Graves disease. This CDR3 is CSVVKGQGTEAFF. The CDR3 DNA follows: TGCAGCGTTGTGAAGGGGCAAGGCACTGAAGCTTTCTTT.